The 2 T cell receptor beta chains below were found in one sample sequenced in a study of blood T cell repertoires in COVID-19. Repertoires were generated with immunoSEQ multiplex PCR, while TCRdb's copy carries only in-frame clones and drops some. This table has about 460,000 clones, more than 85% appearing once. The sequencing sample was made of PBMCs or T cells enriched from blood (not recorded which). These receptors came from a woman aged 60-75 years who had recovered from COVID-19.

This chain joins TRBV7-2 and TRBJ2-2; possibly TRBD1 for D (6 bases). V was cut by 3 bases and J by 8 bases, with 22 bases left in between. The CDR3 sequence is 17 residues long. Germline V gives CDR1 SGHTA, CDR2 FQGNSA. CDR3: CASSFIATGGRGGELFF. In DNA, the CDR3 is TGTGCCAGCAGCTTCATTGCGACAGGCGGACGGGGTGGGGAGCTGTTTTTT.

In this sample, this clone turned up once. The CDR3 DNA is TGTGCCAGTAGTCCATACACAGGGTACTCCACAGATACGCAGTATTTT. It specifies CASSPYTGYSTDTQYF. The chain combines TRBV19 with TRBJ2-3, with D tentatively TRBD1 (6 bases). CDR3 length: 16 residues. The germline V and J ends were trimmed by 5 bases and 2 bases, with 17 bases remaining between them. CDR1 is LNHDA, CDR2 SQIVND, per germline (reference sequence).